The clone carrying this T cell receptor beta chain was recorded at least ten times. Its specificity is unknown. The sample originates from a study of T cells after yellow fever vaccination. About the study: Where fractions had low cell numbers, libraries were prepared from them with the SMART-Seq v4 Ultra Low Input RNA kit. Broader study findings: Abundant clonotypes from the bulk population could contaminate FACS-sorted repertoires. A small share of clonotypes appeared in both CD4 and CD8 compartments.

By 5'RACE template switching, TCR cDNA was produced, with a universal primer site and UMIs added in the process. TCRdb called the 5' RACE reads again in MiXCR, with one record for every CDR3 protein. The sample lists about 360,000 distinct CDR3 sequences; 6.2% were seen once. The germline V gene has CDR1 KGHDR and CDR2 SFDVKD. After removal of 5 bases from V and 0 bases from J, the junction contained 0 bases not matched to a gene. The CDR3 consists of 14 residues. The sequencing used PBMCs, collected 5 days after the yellow fever booster vaccination. The genes are TRBV24-1 and TRBJ2-1; 7 nucleotides line up with TRBD2. The source is a young man who received the YFV17D yellow fever vaccine. The CDR3 spells CATSGGSSYNEQFF. The CDR3 bases are TGTGCCACCAGTGGCGGGAGCTCCTACAATGAGCAGTTCTTC.